Presented here are 26 T cell receptor beta chains from one specimen sequenced in a study of cytomegalovirus exposure and HLA in healthy donors. The PCR employed 60 Vbeta primers together with 13 Jbeta primers. Sequenced by immunoSEQ multiplex PCR; TCRdb stores in-frame clones only, minus some. Of some 140,000 clones listed, more than 75% were seen once; the top ten hold more than 4.5%. Source material: PBMCs. The receptors derive from a woman between 25 and 40 years old in good health and CMV-seronegative.

The chain combines TRBV18 with TRBJ2-3, with D maybe TRBD2 (6 bases). This CDR3 spans 13 amino acids. The V end lost 5 bases, the J end lost 8 bases, and 14 bases lay between the germline ends. The germline V gene has CDR1 KGHSH and CDR2 LQKENI. The CDR3 coding sequence is TGTGCCAGCTCAGACGGAGGGGAGAGTACGCAGTATTTT. Translated: CASSDGGESTQYF.

V is TRBV28 and J is TRBJ2-3; D might be TRBD2 (6 bases). V was clipped by 5 bases and J by 2 bases, with 14 bases between them. The CDR3 extends over 15 amino acids. Germline CDR1 MDHEN, CDR2 SYDVKM. CDR3 in amino acids: CASSGFGGTTDTQYF. Here the CDR3 DNA reads TGTGCCAGCAGTGGATTCGGCGGGACCACAGATACGCAGTATTTT.

The chain combines TRBV5-8 with TRBJ1-1; 8 bases are shared with TRBD1. This CDR3 has 14 residues. The ends lost 3 bases at V and 0 bases at J; junction bases unmatched: 1. Per the germline V gene, CDR1 is SGHTS and CDR2 is YDEGEE. DNA for the CDR3: TGTGCCAGCAGCTGGGACAGGATGAACACTGAAGCTTTCTTT. It translates to CASSWDRMNTEAFF.

The count of this clone is one. The V and J genes are TRBV29-1 and TRBJ2-5, with 8 bases matching TRBD2. The CDR3 has 15 residues. V was pared by 3 bases and J by 5 bases, with 11 bases of the junction left unmatched. Germline CDR1 reads SQVTM; CDR2 reads ANQGSEA. Written as DNA, the CDR3 is TGCAGCGTTGAGGCTCACGGGGGGGCGTTGGAGACCCAGTACTTC. This encodes CSVEAHGGALETQYF.

The J gene is TRBJ2-2, the V gene TRBV9; 7 bases map to TRBD2. V shed 4 bases and J 3 bases; nucleotides not matched to a gene: 12. This CDR3 contains 17 residues. In germline, CDR1 is SGDLS, CDR2 YYNGEE. The DNA for the CDR3 is TGTGCCAGCAGCCCGATTAGGGGCGGGGGTGACACCGGGGAGCTGTTTTTT. This codes for CASSPIRGGGDTGELFF.

The rearrangement joins TRBV4-3 to TRBJ1-5, with 9 bases fitting TRBD1. In germline, CDR1 is LGHNA, CDR2 YSLEER. This CDR3 has 17 amino acids. Trimming cost V 0 bases and J 6 bases; bases outside gene matches: 9. CDR3 protein: CASSQELGDRAFQPQHF. CDR3 nucleotides: TGCGCCAGCAGCCAAGAACTGGGGGACAGGGCTTTTCAGCCCCAGCATTTT.

V and J are TRBV5-4 and TRBJ2-3; 9 bases match TRBD2. The CDR3 contains 19 residues. Germline V CDR1 and CDR2: SGHNT, YYREEE (reference sequence). The V and J ends lost 1 base and 4 bases, in that order; junction bases with no gene match: 16. The CDR3 nucleotides are TGTGCCAGCAGCTTGCTAATGGCGGGAGGGCCGATAGAGCCAGATACGCAGTATTTT. This sequence encodes CASSLLMAGGPIEPDTQYF.

V gene TRBV6-1 combines with J gene TRBJ2-7, with TRBD1 identical over 8 bases. The CDR3 is 14 residues long. With 1 base clipped from V and 2 bases from J, the junction kept 1 base outside the gene matches. CDR1 is MNHNS and CDR2 is SASEGT in the germline V gene. This chain's CDR3 is CASSEVGQAYEQYF. Here the CDR3 DNA reads TGTGCCAGCAGTGAAGTGGGACAGGCCTACGAGCAGTACTTC.

The chain couples TRBV27 to TRBJ2-3; 14 nucleotides agree with TRBD2. The germline gives CDR1 MNHEY, CDR2 SMNVEV (reference sequence). Trimming took 4 bases from V and 1 from J; bases not matched to a gene: 7. CDR3 length: 18 residues. DNA for the CDR3: TGTGCCAGCAGTTCCGGGACTAGCGGGAGCCTTGGCACAGATACGCAGTATTTT. It encodes CASSSGTSGSLGTDTQYF.

V usage is TRBV10-3 and J usage is TRBJ2-7; 12 bases match TRBD2. This CDR3 spans 15 amino acids. V dropped 2 bases and J dropped 3; count of bases not matched to a gene: 2. CDR1 is ENHRY, CDR2 SYGVKD, per germline. The CDR3 loop reads CAISEGLAGIYEQYF. As DNA, the CDR3 is TGTGCCATCAGTGAGGGACTAGCGGGGATCTACGAGCAGTACTTC.

The chain uses TRBV7-2 and TRBJ2-1, with D unresolved. The V gene's germline CDR1 is SGHTA and CDR2 FQGNSA. There are 13 residues in the CDR3. V was cut by 3 bases and J by 0 bases, with 3 bases left in between. CDR3 loop: CASSFNSYNEQFF. In DNA form, the CDR3 reads TGTGCCAGCAGCTTCAACTCCTACAATGAGCAGTTCTTC.

On this clone: The junction differs from germline at one of its ends, possibly a read error. The chain has TRBV7-9 and TRBJ2-7; D remains ambiguous. Germline assignment: CDR1 SEHNR and CDR2 FQNEAQ (reference sequence). The CDR3 runs to 12 residues. CDR3: CSSSKTAYEQYF. CDR3 sequence (DNA): TGTTCCAGCAGCAAAACAGCATACGAGCAGTACTTC.

This clone was recorded only once. The chain combines TRBV7-2 with TRBJ2-7; TRBD1 matches at 10 bases. Trimming at V came to 5 bases and at J to 5 bases, leaving 12 bases not matched to a gene. Germline values: CDR1 SGHTA, CDR2 FQGNSA. This CDR3 comprises 16 residues. The CDR3 coding sequence is TGTGCCAGCAGCCGCCAACCCCTTGACAGGGGGCACGAGCAGTACTTC. Its protein product is CASSRQPLDRGHEQYF.

The rearrangement joins TRBV5-1 to TRBJ1-1; D is unresolved. CDR1 and CDR2 from the germline V gene are SGHRS and YFSETQ. This CDR3 is built from 13 residues. Trimming removed 4 bases at V and 3 bases at J, with 10 bases between. DNA of the CDR3: TGCGCCAGCAGCCTAGGTCCGGACACTGAAGCTTTCTTT. Translation: CASSLGPDTEAFF.

This clone was seen just once. The chain is built from TRBV9 and TRBJ2-1; 9 positions agree with TRBD2. V shed 0 bases, J shed 5 bases, and the junction held 18 bases outside the gene matches. The CDR3 is made up of 20 amino acids. Germline values: CDR1 SGDLS, CDR2 YYNGEE. The CDR3 bases are TGTGCCAGCAGCGTAGCTGGGGAGCCTGCAGCGGGAGGAGGGGACAATGAGCAGTTCTTC. Residues: CASSVAGEPAAGGGDNEQFF.

A single count supports this clone. CDR3 nucleotides: TGTGCCAGCGGCTTATCAGGGGAGCAGTACTTC. It translates to CASGLSGEQYF. J is TRBJ2-7 and V is TRBV9, with D possibly matching TRBD1 (5 bases). The CDR3 contains 11 residues. V was clipped by 7 bases and J by 7 bases, with 12 bases between them. CDR1 SGDLS and CDR2 YYNGEE come from the germline V gene.

A note on this clone: An end of the junction differs from the germline gene, which may be a read error. This chain joins TRBV5-1 and TRBJ1-2; weak D call: TRBD1 (5 bases). Per germline, CDR1 SGHRS and CDR2 YFSETQ. The CDR3 covers 16 residues. The DNA of the CDR3 is TGCGCCAGCAGCTTGGGGAGGGAACATGGGGACTATGGCTACCCCTTC. Residues: CASSLGREHGDYGYPF.

V is TRBV4-1 and J is TRBJ2-7, with D perhaps matching TRBD1 (6 bases). The CDR3 sequence is 16 residues long. Trimming took off 1 base at V and 1 base at J, with 14 bases between the two ends. Germline CDR1 is MGHRA and CDR2 is YSYEKL. The CDR3 bases are TGCGCCAGCAGCCAAGGGGCAGGGGCAGGATCCTACGAGCAGTACTTC. The encoded protein is CASSQGAGAGSYEQYF.

V is TRBV7-2 and J is TRBJ2-3, with TRBD1 as a possible D gene (5 bases). Deletions cut 2 bases from V and 1 base from J, with 7 bases between. Germline assignment: CDR1 SGHTA and CDR2 FQGNSA. The CDR3 has 14 amino acids. In DNA form, the CDR3 reads TGTGCCAGCAGCTTACTAGGGGGCACAGATACGCAGTATTTT. The encoded protein is CASSLLGGTDTQYF. Based on the CDR3 plus reference TRBV7-2 and TRBJ2-3, the full variable domain is GAGVSQSPSNKVTEKGKDVELRCDPISGHTALYWYRQSLGQGLEFLIYFQGNSAPDKSGLPSDRFSAERTGGSVSTLTIQRTQQEDSAVYLCASSLLGGTDTQYFGPGTRLTVL.

The J gene is TRBJ2-2, the V gene TRBV5-1; 9 bases fit TRBD1. Trimming at V came to 4 bases and at J to 2 bases, leaving 9 bases not matched to a gene. There are 17 residues in the CDR3. In germline, CDR1 is SGHRS, CDR2 YFSETQ. The CDR3 protein is CASSLGTGKLNTGELFF. The DNA of the CDR3 is TGCGCCAGCAGCCTAGGGACAGGGAAACTAAACACCGGGGAGCTGTTTTTT.

The rearrangement uses TRBV18 and TRBJ2-3; D perhaps matches TRBD1 (5 bases). This CDR3 comprises 13 residues. Trimming stripped 0 bases from V and 6 bases from J, with 7 bases between. The germline V gene encodes CDR1 KGHSH and CDR2 LQKENI. CDR3 in DNA: TGTGCCAGCTCACCACCGACAGTCGATACGCAGTATTTT. Translated: CASSPPTVDTQYF.

Turning to this clone: Other DNA variants within this sample encode the same CDR3. This sequence joins TRBV29-1 and TRBJ2-7; D call uncertain. Per the germline V gene, CDR1 is SQVTM and CDR2 is ANQGSEA. Trimming removed 2 bases at V and 3 bases at J, with 8 bases between. The CDR3 length is 12 residues. This CDR3 reads CSVESLDYEQYF. In DNA, the CDR3 is TGCAGCGTTGAATCTTTAGACTACGAGCAGTACTTC.

The genes are TRBV11-2 and TRBJ2-1, with D possibly TRBD2 on 5 matching bases. The V gene lost 0 bases and the J gene lost 7 bases, with 19 bases spanning the gap. Looked up from germline, CDR1 is SGHAT and CDR2 is FQNNGV. This CDR3 is 17 amino acids long. The CDR3 region has the DNA TGTGCCAGCAGCTTAGATGATCGTCGTAGGAGGTCAAATGAGCAGTTCTTC. Encoded protein: CASSLDDRRRRSNEQFF.

The chain is built from TRBV19 and TRBJ1-5, with D tentatively TRBD1 (6 bases). This CDR3 spans 12 amino acids. The V gene lost 7 bases and the J gene lost 6 bases, with 10 bases spanning the gap. Germline V gene lookup returns CDR1 LNHDA and CDR2 SQIVND (reference sequence). CDR3: CASTPDSQPQHF. In DNA form, the CDR3 reads TGTGCCAGTACCCCGGACAGTCAGCCCCAGCATTTT.

This sequence joins TRBV9 and TRBJ2-1; 7 bases are a match to TRBD2. The V segment lost 6 bases and the J segment 3 bases; nucleotides outside the gene matches: 9. The length of the CDR3 is 15 residues. CDR1 and CDR2 from the germline V gene are SGDLS and YYNGEE. This CDR3 is CASNLGGDGYNEQFF. CDR3 coding DNA: TGTGCCAGCAACCTTGGGGGGGATGGCTACAATGAGCAGTTCTTC. The full variable domain, rest sourced from reference TRBV9 and TRBJ2-1, is DSGVTQTPKHLITATGQRVTLRCSPRSGDLSVYWYQQSLDQGLQFLIQYYNGEERAKGNILERFSAQQFPDLHSELNLSSLELGDSALYFCASNLGGDGYNEQFFGPGTRLTVL.

The chain is built from TRBV4-3 and TRBJ2-7; 7 bases line up with TRBD2. V dropped 0 bases and J dropped 0; count of bases not matched to a gene: 5. This CDR3 region has 16 residues. Per the germline V gene, CDR1 is LGHNA and CDR2 is YSLEER. The CDR3 region is CASSQDKASGSYEQYF. CDR3 DNA: TGCGCCAGCAGCCAAGACAAGGCTAGCGGCTCCTACGAGCAGTACTTC.